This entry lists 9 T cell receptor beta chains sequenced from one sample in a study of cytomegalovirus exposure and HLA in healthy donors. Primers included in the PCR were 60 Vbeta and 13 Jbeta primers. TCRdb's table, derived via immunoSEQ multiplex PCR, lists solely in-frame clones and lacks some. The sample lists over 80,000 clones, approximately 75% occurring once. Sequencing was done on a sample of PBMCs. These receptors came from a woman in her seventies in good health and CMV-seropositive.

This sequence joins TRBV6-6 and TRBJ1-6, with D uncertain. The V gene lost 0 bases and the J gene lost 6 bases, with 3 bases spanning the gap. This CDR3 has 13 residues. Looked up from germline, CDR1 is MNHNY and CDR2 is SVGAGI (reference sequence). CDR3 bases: TGTGCCAGCAGTTACTCCGGTAATTCACCCCTCCACTTT. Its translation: CASSYSGNSPLHF.

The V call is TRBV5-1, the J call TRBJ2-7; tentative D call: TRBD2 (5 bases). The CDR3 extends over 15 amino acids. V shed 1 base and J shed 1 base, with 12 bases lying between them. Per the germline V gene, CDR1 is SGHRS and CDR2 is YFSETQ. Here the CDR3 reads CASSLSTTRSYEQYF. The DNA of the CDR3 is TGCGCCAGCAGCTTGTCGACTACCAGATCCTACGAGCAGTACTTC.

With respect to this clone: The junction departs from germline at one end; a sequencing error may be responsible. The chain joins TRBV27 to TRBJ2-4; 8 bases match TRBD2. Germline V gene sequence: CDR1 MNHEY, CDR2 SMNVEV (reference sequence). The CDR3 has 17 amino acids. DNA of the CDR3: TGTGCCAGCAGTTCCCCCCCGGTAGCGGGGCCAAGAAACAGTCAGTACTTC. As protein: CASSSPPVAGPRNSQYF.

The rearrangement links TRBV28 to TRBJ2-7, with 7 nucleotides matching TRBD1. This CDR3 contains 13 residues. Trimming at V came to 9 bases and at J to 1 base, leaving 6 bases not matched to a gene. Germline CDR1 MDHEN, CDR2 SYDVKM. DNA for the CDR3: TGTGCCAGTAAGGGGGCGGATTCCTACGAGCAGTACTTC. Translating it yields CASKGADSYEQYF.

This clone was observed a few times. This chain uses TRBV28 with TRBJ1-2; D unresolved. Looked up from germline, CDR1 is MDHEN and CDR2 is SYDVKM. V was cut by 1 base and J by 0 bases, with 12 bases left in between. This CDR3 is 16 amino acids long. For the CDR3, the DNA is TGTGCCAGCAGTTTATTCTTGGTAGGAGCTAACTATGGCTACACCTTC. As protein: CASSLFLVGANYGYTF.

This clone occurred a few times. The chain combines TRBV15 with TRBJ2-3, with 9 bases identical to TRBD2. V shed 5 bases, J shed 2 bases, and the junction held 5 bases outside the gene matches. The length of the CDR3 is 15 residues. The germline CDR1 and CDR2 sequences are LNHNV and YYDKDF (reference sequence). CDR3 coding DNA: TGTGCCACCAGCGAAGCGGGGGGACCCACAGATACGCAGTATTTT. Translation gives CATSEAGGPTDTQYF.

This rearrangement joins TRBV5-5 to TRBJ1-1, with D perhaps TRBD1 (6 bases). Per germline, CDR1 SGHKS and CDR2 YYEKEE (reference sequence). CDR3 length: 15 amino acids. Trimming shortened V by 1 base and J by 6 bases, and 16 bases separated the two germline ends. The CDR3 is CASSLNPGHNSEAFF. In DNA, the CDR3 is TGTGCCAGCAGCTTGAATCCGGGACATAATTCTGAAGCTTTCTTT.

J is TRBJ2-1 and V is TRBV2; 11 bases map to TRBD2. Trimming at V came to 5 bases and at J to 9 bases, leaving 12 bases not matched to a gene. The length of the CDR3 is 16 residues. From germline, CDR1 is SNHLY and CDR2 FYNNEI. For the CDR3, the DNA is TGTGCCAGCAGTCGAGTGGCTAGCGGGGGGACGGGTGAGCAGTTCTTC. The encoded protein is CASSRVASGGTGEQFF.

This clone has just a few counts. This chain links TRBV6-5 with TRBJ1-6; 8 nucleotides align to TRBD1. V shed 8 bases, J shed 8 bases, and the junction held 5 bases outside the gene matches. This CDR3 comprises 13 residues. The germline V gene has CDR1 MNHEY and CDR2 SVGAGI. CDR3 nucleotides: TGTGCCAGCCGTGGGACAGGCGATTCACCCCTCCACTTT. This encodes CASRGTGDSPLHF.